A single sample is the source of the 14 T cell receptor beta chains below, sequenced in a study of T cell repertoires in cytomegalovirus infection. TCRdb itself ran the reads through MiXCR, one entry per CDR3 protein. The sample contains 250,000 to 300,000 distinct CDR3 sequences, approximately 10% of which appear only once. Sequences were obtained from PBMCs. These receptors originate from a human donor in good health (CMV status not recorded). Some clones in this sample may be carry-over from other donors' samples.

This clonotype was detected ten times or more. This chain connects TRBV6-2 or TRBV6-3 to TRBJ1-1, with no clear D. CDR3 length equals 15 residues. The germline V and J ends were trimmed by 2 bases and 0 bases, with 10 bases remaining between them. The germline V gene encodes CDR1 MNHEY and CDR2 SVGEGT. DNA for the CDR3: TGTGCCAGCAGTTACGACGGGGTTATGAACACTGAAGCTTTCTTT. It is translated as CASSYDGVMNTEAFF.

This clonotype was recorded once. This clone may be a read error of a much larger clone one base away. The CDR3 DNA follows: TGTGCCAGTAGTATCGCAGGGGGCTTCTCCTGCGAGCAGTACTTC. Translated, it gives CASSIAGGFSCEQYF. V and J are TRBV19 and TRBJ2-7; 8 bases agree with TRBD1. The CDR3 is made up of 15 amino acids. From germline, CDR1 is LNHDA and CDR2 SQIVND (reference sequence).

Ten or more counts support this clonotype. The chain couples TRBV7-8 to TRBJ2-3, with TRBD2 matching over 7 bases. After removal of 0 bases from V and 6 bases from J, the junction contained 3 bases not matched to a gene. Germline V lookup: CDR1 SGHVS, CDR2 FQNEAQ. CDR3 length: 14 amino acids. The CDR3 is CASSLAGRGDTQYF. The CDR3 region has the DNA TGTGCCAGCAGCTTAGCGGGGAGGGGTGATACGCAGTATTTT.

This clonotype was picked up a small number of times. The rearrangement links TRBV27 to TRBJ1-2, with D perhaps matching TRBD1 (6 bases). This CDR3 region has 13 residues. Germline-derived CDR1 and CDR2 are MNHEY and SMNVEV (reference sequence). The ends were cut back, 6 bases at V and 7 bases at J, with 15 bases in the middle. CDR3 DNA sequence: TGTGCCAGCAGAGTTTCGGGGGCTGGTGGCTACACCTTC. It translates to CASRVSGAGGYTF.

The sample holds a few counts of this clonotype. The chain is built from TRBV25-1 and TRBJ1-1; D unclear. The V end was cut by 6 bases, the J end by 10 bases, with 24 bases between. The CDR3 has 15 residues. The germline CDR1 and CDR2 sequences are MGHDK and SYGVNS. Written as DNA, the CDR3 is TGTGCCAGCAGCGACCCCGCCGGGGTCGGTCGGGCAGCTTTCTTT. It codes for CASSDPAGVGRAAFF.

This clonotype appeared a few times. This chain uses TRBV7-2 with TRBJ1-1; D not resolved. Trimming took off 1 base at V and 3 bases at J, with 12 bases between the two ends. The CDR3 is made up of 15 amino acids. Per germline, CDR1 SGHTA and CDR2 FQGNSA. CDR3 nucleotides: TGTGCCAGCAGCTTAGGAGCGGGGATGGACACTGAAGCTTTCTTT. Residues: CASSLGAGMDTEAFF.

Only a few counts were recorded for this clonotype. V gene TRBV20-1 combines with J gene TRBJ2-4; D is possibly TRBD1 or TRBD2 (5 bases each). Per germline, CDR1 DFQATT and CDR2 SNEGSKA (reference sequence). This CDR3 is 13 amino acids long. With 6 bases removed from V and 5 bases from J, the gap between germline ends came to 14 bases. DNA for the CDR3: TGCAGTGCCCCGGAGGACACGGAAAACATTCAGTACTTC. Amino acid sequence: CSAPEDTENIQYF.

The chain joins TRBV20-1 to TRBJ1-3, with 11 bases matching TRBD1. The CDR3 consists of 17 residues. CDR1 is DFQATT, CDR2 SNEGSKA, per germline (reference sequence). V trimming: 1 base; J trimming: 0 bases; junction bases outside the gene matches: 5. CDR3 amino acids: CSARGTGGSSSGNTIYF. CDR3 bases: TGCAGTGCTAGAGGGACAGGGGGCTCCAGCTCTGGAAACACCATATATTTT.

There are a few counts of this clonotype. The J gene is TRBJ2-2, the V gene TRBV24-1; 9 nucleotides align to TRBD1. V dropped 1 base and J dropped 2; count of bases not matched to a gene: 7. Germline V gene lookup returns CDR1 KGHDR and CDR2 SFDVKD. The CDR3 contains 18 residues. CDR3 region: CATSDFSGTGSNTGELFF. DNA of the CDR3: TGTGCCACCAGTGATTTCTCCGGGACAGGGTCAAACACCGGGGAGCTGTTTTTT.

For this clonotype: Given a much more abundant clone one base away, this may be a read error. This chain uses TRBV19 with TRBJ1-1, with unresolved D. The CDR3 contains 12 residues. Deletions cut 4 bases from V and 8 bases from J, with 11 bases between. The germline CDR1 and CDR2 sequences are LNHDA and SQIVND (reference sequence). This CDR3 is CASSRQATEAFF. The CDR3, as DNA: TGTGCCAGTAGTAGGCAGGCCACCGAAGCTTTCTTT. Supplemented by reference TRBV19 and TRBJ1-1, the full variable domain reads DGGITQSPKYLFRKEGQNVTLSCEQNLNHDAMYWYRQDPGQGLRLIYYSQIVNDFQKGDIAEGYSVSREKKESFPLTVTSAQKNPTAFYLCASSRQATEAFFGQGTRLTVV.

This clonotype has a count of ten or more. J is TRBJ2-7 and V is TRBV7-2; D is uncertain. CDR1 is SGHTA, CDR2 FQGNSA, per germline. This CDR3 spans 14 amino acids. V lost 2 bases to trimming and J lost 1 base, with 9 bases between them. The chain's CDR3 is CASSLSEFSYEQYF. CDR3 in DNA: TGTGCCAGCAGCTTATCCGAGTTTTCCTACGAGCAGTACTTC.

This clonotype was counted only a few times. This chain links TRBV28 with TRBJ2-3; D tentatively reads TRBD1 or TRBD2 (5 bases each). The CDR3 is made up of 14 amino acids. The V gene's germline CDR1 is MDHEN and CDR2 SYDVKM. V was clipped by 2 bases and J by 2 bases, with 8 bases between them. CDR3 loop: CASSLAGTTDTQYF. The CDR3 DNA reads TGTGCCAGCAGTTTAGCAGGGACCACAGATACGCAGTATTTT.

This clonotype was found many times. The chain combines TRBV10-3 with TRBJ2-1; 13 positions agree with TRBD2. After removal of 4 bases from V and 6 bases from J, the junction contained 9 bases not matched to a gene. The CDR3 sequence is 17 residues long. The germline V gene has CDR1 ENHRY and CDR2 SYGVKD. The DNA of the CDR3 is TGTGCCATCAGTGGTACTAGCGGGGGGGCTCTCGTCAATGAGCAGTTCTTC. This gives the protein CAISGTSGGALVNEQFF.

The chain carries TRBV6-8 and TRBJ1-1; D is uncertain. Germline CDR1 is MNHGY and CDR2 is SAAAGT. V was cut by 2 bases and J by 10 bases, with 17 bases left in between. The CDR3 extends over 14 amino acids. The CDR3 DNA reads as TGTGCCAGCAGTTACCACGGGAGTAACTCCGGAGCTTTCTTT. This translates into CASSYHGSNSGAFF.